Below, 15 T cell receptor beta chains from the same sample are listed, as sequenced in a study of human thymus T cells. Assay used: immunoSEQ multiplex PCR; TCRdb lists only in-frame clones, some missing. The data contain about 78,000 clones, around 96% of them singletons. Corrective heart surgery yielded resections, and these provided the thymus tissue. Sequenced sample: thymus tissue. These receptors were obtained from a boy in the first two years of life with a congenital heart defect but otherwise immunologically healthy.

The chain has TRBV7-6 and TRBJ2-7; 15 nucleotides align to TRBD2. Germline values: CDR1 SGHVS, CDR2 FNYEAQ. V lost 3 bases, J lost 3 bases, and 3 bases stayed unmatched. There are 16 residues in the CDR3. The CDR3 sequence: CASSLSGLAGGYEQYF. Written as DNA, the CDR3 is TGTGCCAGCAGCTTGTCGGGACTAGCGGGAGGCTACGAGCAGTACTTC.

J is TRBJ2-5 and V is TRBV5-8; 8 nucleotides line up with TRBD2. CDR3 length equals 15 residues. Germline V gene lookup returns CDR1 SGHTS and CDR2 YDEGEE. V dropped 4 bases and J dropped 5; count of bases not matched to a gene: 10. This CDR3 reads CASSALAGRGETQYF. The DNA of the CDR3 is TGTGCCAGCAGCGCTTTAGCGGGGCGGGGGGAGACCCAGTACTTC.

V and J are TRBV5-6 and TRBJ2-4, with no clear D. Deletions cut 0 bases from V and 1 base from J, with 8 bases between. Germline lookup yields CDR1 SGHDT and CDR2 YYEEEE. The length of the CDR3 is 15 residues. This CDR3 is CASSLVTTAKNIQYF. CDR3 in DNA: TGTGCCAGCAGCTTGGTTACGACGGCCAAAAACATTCAGTACTTC.

The chain links TRBV2 to TRBJ1-1; D not certain. Trimming pared 3 bases from V and 7 bases from J, leaving 9 bases between. CDR3 length: 12 residues. Germline V CDR1 and CDR2: SNHLY, FYNNEI. The CDR3 spells CASSDGPREAFF. The CDR3 DNA reads TGTGCCAGCAGTGACGGACCCCGTGAAGCTTTCTTT.

CDR3 sequence reads: CASSMPLERENYGYTF. CDR3 bases: TGTGCCAGTAGTATGCCGTTGGAGAGGGAGAACTATGGCTACACCTTC. The chain has TRBV19 and TRBJ1-2; D is undetermined. Trimming removed 3 bases from V and 2 bases from J, with 16 bases in between. The CDR3 runs 16 residues. Per the germline V gene, CDR1 is LNHDA and CDR2 is SQIVND (reference sequence).

V gene TRBV2 combines with J gene TRBJ1-3, with D possibly TRBD1 on 6 matching bases. The CDR3 spans 14 residues. The germline gives CDR1 SNHLY, CDR2 FYNNEI. Deletions cut 10 bases from V and 4 bases from J, with 17 bases between. Written as DNA, the CDR3 is TGTGCCAACACGGGAGGGGGGCCAGGAAACACCATATATTTT. Translation: CANTGGGPGNTIYF.

The genes are TRBV15 and TRBJ1-6; tentative D call: TRBD1 (6 bases). Looked up from germline, CDR1 is LNHNV and CDR2 is YYDKDF (reference sequence). V was shortened by 1 base and J by 3 bases, with 13 bases between the two germline ends. The CDR3 is 17 amino acids. CDR3 amino acids: CATSRGRDTLYNSPLHF. In nucleotides, the CDR3 is TGTGCCACCAGCAGAGGGAGGGACACACTCTATAATTCACCCCTCCACTTT.

This chain connects TRBV6-1 to TRBJ1-3, with TRBD1 as a possible D gene (5 bases). From germline, CDR1 is MNHNS and CDR2 SASEGT. CDR3 length: 14 residues. V was shortened by 6 bases and J by 9 bases, with 18 bases between the two germline ends. This chain's CDR3 is CASSPGGSFGTIYF. The CDR3 DNA is TGTGCCAGCAGCCCGGGGGGTAGCTTTGGCACCATATATTTT.

The chain recombines TRBV5-1 with TRBJ2-7, with D hard to call. V was trimmed by 3 bases and J by 5 bases, leaving 18 bases between them. Germline lookup yields CDR1 SGHRS and CDR2 YFSETQ. The CDR3 runs to 15 residues. The CDR3 nucleotides are TGCGCCAGCAGCTATCCGGGCCGACACGGCCACGAGCAGTACTTC. Translating it yields CASSYPGRHGHEQYF.

This chain uses TRBV4-2 with TRBJ2-7; TRBD2 matches 9 bases. This CDR3 contains 17 residues. With V trimmed by 0 bases and J by 1 base, 7 bases remained unmatched. The germline V gene encodes CDR1 LGHNA and CDR2 YNFKEQ. In nucleotides, the CDR3 is TGTGCCAGCAGCCAAGATCGCCTAGCGGGGAGATCCTACGAGCAGTACTTC. This sequence encodes CASSQDRLAGRSYEQYF.

The chain has TRBV4-2 and TRBJ2-1; possible D gene TRBD2, 6 bases. The CDR3 runs 18 residues. Germline V gene sequence: CDR1 LGHNA, CDR2 YNFKEQ. V dropped 0 bases and J dropped 0 bases, with 15 bases sitting between them. In DNA form, the CDR3 reads TGTGCCAGCAGCCAAGATCCGAAGCGGGCCACCTCCTACAATGAGCAGTTCTTC. This encodes CASSQDPKRATSYNEQFF.

The sample holds one count of this clone. The J gene is TRBJ1-1, the V gene TRBV2; D is ambiguous. Trimming pared 3 bases from V and 6 bases from J, leaving 20 bases between. Germline V gives CDR1 SNHLY, CDR2 FYNNEI. CDR3 length: 16 amino acids. Here the CDR3 DNA reads TGTGCCAGCAGTGAGAAGGAGTCAGTTGGCTACCCTGAAGCTTTCTTT. This gives the protein CASSEKESVGYPEAFF.

This clone has only one observation. The chain links TRBV11-2 to TRBJ1-1; D call uncertain. The CDR3 runs to 13 residues. The V gene lost 2 bases and the J gene lost 1 base, with 5 bases spanning the gap. Per the germline V gene, CDR1 is SGHAT and CDR2 is FQNNGV. CDR3 nucleotides: TGTGCCAGCAGCTTACATCCGAACACTGAAGCTTTCTTT. Amino acids: CASSLHPNTEAFF. Supplemented by reference TRBV11-2 and TRBJ1-1, the full variable domain reads EAGVAQSPRYKIIEKRQSVAFWCNPISGHATLYWYQQILGQGPKLLIQFQNNGVVDDSQLPKDRFSAERLKGVDSTLKIQPAKLEDSAVYLCASSLHPNTEAFFGQGTRLTVV.

The chain combines TRBV7-2 with TRBJ2-7; D call uncertain. Germline CDR1 SGHTA, CDR2 FQGNSA. The CDR3 consists of 14 residues. Trimming took off 0 bases at V and 0 bases at J, with 6 bases between the two ends. CDR3 in DNA: TGTGCCAGCAGCTTAGCACGTCTCTCCTACGAGCAGTACTTC. It specifies CASSLARLSYEQYF.

The J gene is TRBJ2-3, the V gene TRBV7-9; no reliable D call. CDR3 size: 17 residues. Deletions cut 4 bases from V and 0 bases from J, with 17 bases between. The germline V gene has CDR1 SEHNR and CDR2 FQNEAQ (reference sequence). The DNA for the CDR3 is TGTGCCAGCAGCTATTCAACAGAGAGCCCTAGCACAGATACGCAGTATTTT. Translation gives CASSYSTESPSTDTQYF.